This TCR beta chain was documented in a study of blood T cells in healthy people across ages. The CDR3 length is 18 residues. Germline loops: CDR1 SGHRS, CDR2 YFSETQ. V was pared by 0 bases and J by 2 bases, with 15 bases between. Using a J-beta primer mix together with a sample-barcoded 5' primer, a second PCR was run for about 6 to 11 cycles. TCRdb independently ran MiXCR on the 5' RACE reads; one entry per CDR3 protein. The sample lists roughly 800,000 distinct CDR3 sequences, roughly 24% occurring once. These data were likewise used in another study, on T cells of mothers and their children.

The chain is built from TRBV5-1 and TRBJ2-6, with a tentative D call TRBD2 (6 bases). The sequenced sample was blood. This receptor was identified in a boy aged 5-17 years in good health. CDR3 in DNA: TGCGCCAGCAGCTTGGCTGGGACTCTAGGTGCTGGGGCCAACGTCCTGACTTTC. Translation: CASSLAGTLGAGANVLTF.